The T cell receptor (beta chain) under discussion was sequenced for a study of blood T cell repertoires in COVID-19. As for the study in general: T cells, B-cell-depleted T cells, or PBMCs provided the cDNA or gDNA that served as material.

Looked up from germline, CDR1 is LNHDA and CDR2 is SQIVND (reference sequence). J gave up 2 bases and V 6 bases, and 9 bases lay outside the gene matches. The CDR3 length is 15 residues. Original analysis: Cell counts per sample came from amplifying reference gene primers. Sequenced by immunoSEQ multiplex PCR; TCRdb stores in-frame clones only, minus some. Clone size and V and J calls were adopted from that table, with D and trimming inferred from the DNA. The sample holds around 70,000 clones, 85% to 90% seen once. This receptor was taken from a man aged 55 to 70 with acute or convalescent COVID-19. What was sequenced was peripheral blood. The chain uses TRBV19 and TRBJ1-2; 7 bases fit TRBD1. CDR3 DNA sequence: TGTGCCAGTAGAAACAGGGGCGGAATCAACTATGGCTACACCTTC. It translates to CASRNRGGINYGYTF.